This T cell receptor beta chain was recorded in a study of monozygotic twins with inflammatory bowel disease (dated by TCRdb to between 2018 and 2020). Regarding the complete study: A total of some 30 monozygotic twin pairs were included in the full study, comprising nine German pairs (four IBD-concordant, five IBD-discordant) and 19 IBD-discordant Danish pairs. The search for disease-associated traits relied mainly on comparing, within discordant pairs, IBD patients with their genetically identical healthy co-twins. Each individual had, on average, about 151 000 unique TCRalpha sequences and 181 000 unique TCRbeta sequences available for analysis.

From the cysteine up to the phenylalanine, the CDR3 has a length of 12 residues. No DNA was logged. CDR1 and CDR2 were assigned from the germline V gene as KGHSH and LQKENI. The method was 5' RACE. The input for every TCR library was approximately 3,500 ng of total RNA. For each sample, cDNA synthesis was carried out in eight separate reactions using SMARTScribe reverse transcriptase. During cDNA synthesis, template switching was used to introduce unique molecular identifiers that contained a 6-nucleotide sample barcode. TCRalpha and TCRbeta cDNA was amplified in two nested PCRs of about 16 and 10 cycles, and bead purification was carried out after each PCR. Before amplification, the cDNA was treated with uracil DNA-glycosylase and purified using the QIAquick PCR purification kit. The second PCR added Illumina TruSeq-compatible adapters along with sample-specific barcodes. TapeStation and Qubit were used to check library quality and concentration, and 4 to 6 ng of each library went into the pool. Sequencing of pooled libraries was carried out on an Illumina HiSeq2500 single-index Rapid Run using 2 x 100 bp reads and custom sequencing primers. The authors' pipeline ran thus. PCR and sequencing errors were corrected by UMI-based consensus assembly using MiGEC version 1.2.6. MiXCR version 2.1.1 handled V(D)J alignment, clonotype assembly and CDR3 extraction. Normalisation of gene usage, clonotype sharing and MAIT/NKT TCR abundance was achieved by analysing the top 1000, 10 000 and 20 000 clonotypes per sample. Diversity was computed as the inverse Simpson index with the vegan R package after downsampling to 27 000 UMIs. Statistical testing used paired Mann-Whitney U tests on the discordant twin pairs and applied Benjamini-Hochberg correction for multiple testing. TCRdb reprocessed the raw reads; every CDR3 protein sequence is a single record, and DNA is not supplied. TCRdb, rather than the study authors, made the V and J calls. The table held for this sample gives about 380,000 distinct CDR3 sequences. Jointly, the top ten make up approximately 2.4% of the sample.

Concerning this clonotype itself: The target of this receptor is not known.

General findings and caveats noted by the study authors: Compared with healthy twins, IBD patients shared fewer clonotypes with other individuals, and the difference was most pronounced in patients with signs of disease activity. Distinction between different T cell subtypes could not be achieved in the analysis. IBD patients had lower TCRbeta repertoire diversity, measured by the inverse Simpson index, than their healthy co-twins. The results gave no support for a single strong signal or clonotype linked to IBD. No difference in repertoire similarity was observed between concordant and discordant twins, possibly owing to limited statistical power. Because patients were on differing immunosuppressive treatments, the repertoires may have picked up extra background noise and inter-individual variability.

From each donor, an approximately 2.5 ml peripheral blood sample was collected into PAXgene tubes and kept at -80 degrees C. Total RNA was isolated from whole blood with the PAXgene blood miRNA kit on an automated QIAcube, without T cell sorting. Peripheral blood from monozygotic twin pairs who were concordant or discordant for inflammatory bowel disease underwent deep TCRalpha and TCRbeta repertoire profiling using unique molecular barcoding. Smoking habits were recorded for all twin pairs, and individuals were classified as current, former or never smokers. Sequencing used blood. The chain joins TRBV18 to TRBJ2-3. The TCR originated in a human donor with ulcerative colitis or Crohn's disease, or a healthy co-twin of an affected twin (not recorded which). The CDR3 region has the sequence CASSSSPDTQYF.